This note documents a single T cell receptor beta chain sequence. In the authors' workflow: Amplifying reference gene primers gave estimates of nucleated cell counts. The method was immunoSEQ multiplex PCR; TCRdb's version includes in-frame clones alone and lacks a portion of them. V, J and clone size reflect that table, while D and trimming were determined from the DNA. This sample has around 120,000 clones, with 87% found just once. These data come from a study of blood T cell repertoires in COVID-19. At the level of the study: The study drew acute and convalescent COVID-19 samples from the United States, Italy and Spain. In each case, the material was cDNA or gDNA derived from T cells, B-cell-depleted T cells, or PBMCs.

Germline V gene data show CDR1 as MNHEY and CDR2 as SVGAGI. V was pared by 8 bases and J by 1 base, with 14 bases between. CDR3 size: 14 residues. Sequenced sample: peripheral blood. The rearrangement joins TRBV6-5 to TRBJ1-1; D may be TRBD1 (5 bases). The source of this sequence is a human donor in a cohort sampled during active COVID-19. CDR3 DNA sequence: TGTGCCAGCCGACCTTATGGACAGAACACTGAAGCTTTCTTT. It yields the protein CASRPYGQNTEAFF.